A single sample gave rise to the 27 T cell receptor beta chains below, sequenced in a study of OX40 agonist ivuxolimab in advanced cancers. Profiling relied on immunoSEQ multiplex PCR, and the TCRdb table lists in-frame clones only, not all of them. The data show approximately 92,000 clones, 94% seen once. The sample was CD4+ or CD8+ T cells sorted from blood, taken in a trial of the OX40 agonist ivuxolimab. Every receptor here comes from an adult with an advanced solid tumor such as melanoma, head and neck, liver or kidney cancer.

This chain uses TRBV7-9 with TRBJ1-2, with TRBD1 matching over 9 bases. From germline, CDR1 is SEHNR and CDR2 FQNEAQ (reference sequence). Trimming at V came to 7 bases and at J to 7 bases, leaving 19 bases not matched to a gene. The CDR3 totals 17 residues. CDR3 nucleotide sequence: TGTGCCAGCAAGTCGCCGACACAGGGGGCGGCCGCTATTGGCTACACCTTC. It yields the protein CASKSPTQGAAAIGYTF.

This chain joins TRBV27 and TRBJ2-1, with TRBD2 as a possible D gene (7 bases). V was clipped by 5 bases and J by 9 bases, with 26 bases between them. Germline loops: CDR1 MNHEY, CDR2 SMNVEV (reference sequence). This CDR3 comprises 17 residues. Written as DNA, the CDR3 is TGTGCCAGCAGTACCACACAGGGATTGGGAGGGTACTCTGAGCAGTTCTTC. It yields the protein CASSTTQGLGGYSEQFF.

The chain links TRBV9 to TRBJ2-3; 7 bases map to TRBD2. Germline CDR1 is SGDLS and CDR2 is YYNGEE. The V segment lost 0 bases and the J segment 1 base; nucleotides outside the gene matches: 11. The CDR3 sequence is 18 residues long. The CDR3 nucleotides are TGTGCCAGCAGCGTAGCTTCGTGGGAGGGCCGCGGCACAGATACGCAGTATTTT. Translated: CASSVASWEGRGTDTQYF. Together with reference TRBV9 and TRBJ2-3, the CDR3 gives the full variable domain: DSGVTQTPKHLITATGQRVTLRCSPRSGDLSVYWYQQSLDQGLQFLIQYYNGEERAKGNILERFSAQQFPDLHSELNLSSLELGDSALYFCASSVASWEGRGTDTQYFGPGTRLTVL.

This rearrangement joins TRBV5-6 to TRBJ1-2; maybe TRBD1 (6 bases). V was shortened by 4 bases and J by 2 bases, with 15 bases between the two germline ends. CDR1 and CDR2 (germline): SGHDT, YYEEEE. The CDR3 is made up of 15 amino acids. The CDR3 loop reads CASSPLGGPNYGYTF. As DNA, the CDR3 is TGTGCCAGCAGCCCGCTGGGGGGGCCAAACTATGGCTACACCTTC.

This chain uses TRBV9 with TRBJ2-7; TRBD2 is a possible D gene (6 bases). The CDR3 runs 15 residues. V gave up 1 base and J gave up 0 bases, with 11 bases separating them. Per the germline V gene, CDR1 is SGDLS and CDR2 is YYNGEE. The CDR3 DNA reads TGTGCCAGCAGCGTATCCCCTAGCGTCTCCTACGAGCAGTACTTC. Its protein is CASSVSPSVSYEQYF.

The gene calls are TRBV14 and TRBJ1-2, with 8 nucleotides matching TRBD1. Germline CDR1 reads SGHDN; CDR2 reads FVKESK. Trimming at V came to 2 bases and at J to 7 bases, leaving 6 bases not matched to a gene. This CDR3 region has 14 residues. The CDR3 spells CASSQYQGAGGYTF. The CDR3 region has the DNA TGTGCCAGCAGCCAATACCAGGGGGCGGGTGGCTACACCTTC.

The chain carries TRBV27 and TRBJ1-4; unclear D gene. Germline CDR1 is MNHEY and CDR2 is SMNVEV (reference sequence). This CDR3 spans 13 amino acids. Trimming removed 10 bases at V and 0 bases at J, with 9 bases between. DNA for the CDR3: TGTGCCACCGAGGGTACAACTAATGAAAAACTGTTTTTT. This gives the protein CATEGTTNEKLFF.

The V call is TRBV28, the J call TRBJ2-7; the D gene is possibly TRBD1 (6 bases). There are 15 residues in the CDR3. Germline V CDR1 and CDR2: MDHEN, SYDVKM. Trimming took off 8 bases at V and 1 base at J, with 18 bases between the two ends. The CDR3: CASGRDRFSSYEQYF. CDR3 coding DNA: TGTGCCAGCGGAAGAGACAGGTTTTCTTCCTACGAGCAGTACTTC.

The chain carries TRBV11-2 and TRBJ1-1; no definite D call. Trimming pared 1 base from V and 0 bases from J, leaving 9 bases between. There are 15 residues in the CDR3. The germline V gene encodes CDR1 SGHAT and CDR2 FQNNGV. This CDR3 is CASSLGWEMNTEAFF. In nucleotides, the CDR3 is TGTGCCAGCAGCTTAGGCTGGGAGATGAACACTGAAGCTTTCTTT.

This clone was found once. V usage is TRBV28 and J usage is TRBJ1-2, with D maybe TRBD1 (6 bases). Deletions cut 10 bases from V and 4 bases from J, with 19 bases between. The CDR3 has 14 residues. Germline values: CDR1 MDHEN, CDR2 SYDVKM. CDR3 loop: CATPHDRLLYGYTF. The CDR3 DNA sequence: TGTGCCACCCCTCACGACAGGCTTCTCTATGGCTACACCTTC.

This chain connects TRBV5-6 to TRBJ2-3; 8 bases map to TRBD2. This CDR3 comprises 15 residues. The V gene end was trimmed by 0 bases and the J gene end by 3 bases; junction bases not matched to a gene: 3. Germline assignment: CDR1 SGHDT and CDR2 YYEEEE. The CDR3 protein is CASSLAAGDTDTQYF. In DNA, the CDR3 is TGTGCCAGCAGCTTGGCAGCGGGGGATACAGATACGCAGTATTTT. The whole variable domain, filled in from reference TRBV5-6 and TRBJ2-3, reads DAGVTQSPTHLIKTRGQQVTLRCSPKSGHDTVSWYQQALGQGPQFIFQYYEEEERQRGNFPDRFSGHQFPNYSSELNVNALLLGDSALYLCASSLAAGDTDTQYFGPGTRLTVL.

This sequence joins TRBV28 and TRBJ1-5; perhaps TRBD1 as D (5 bases). The germline V gene has CDR1 MDHEN and CDR2 SYDVKM. V lost 2 bases, J lost 3 bases, and 11 bases lay in between. The CDR3 covers 15 residues. CDR3 in DNA: TGTGCCAGCAGTTTAGGGGGAACCTCCAATCAGCCCCAGCATTTT. It codes for CASSLGGTSNQPQHF. Supplemented by reference TRBV28 and TRBJ1-5, the full variable domain reads DVKVTQSSRYLVKRTGEKVFLECVQDMDHENMFWYRQDPGLGLRLIYFSYDVKMKEKGDIPEGYSVSREKKERFSLILESASTNQTSMYLCASSLGGTSNQPQHFGDGTRLSIL.

This chain joins TRBV28 and TRBJ1-1; 7 bases map to TRBD1. Germline assignment: CDR1 MDHEN and CDR2 SYDVKM. The CDR3 is made up of 16 amino acids. With 4 bases clipped from V and 0 bases from J, the junction kept 8 bases outside the gene matches. The CDR3 nucleotides are TGTGCCAGCAGTTCCCCACAGGGGAGGATGAACACTGAAGCTTTCTTT. This codes for CASSSPQGRMNTEAFF.

The rearrangement uses TRBV5-1 and TRBJ2-7; possible D gene TRBD1, 5 bases. Trimming took off 1 base at V and 0 bases at J, with 17 bases between the two ends. The CDR3 has 17 amino acids. Per the germline V gene, CDR1 is SGHRS and CDR2 is YFSETQ. The CDR3 region is CASSLLSPDTSSYEQYF. CDR3 bases: TGCGCCAGCAGCTTGTTATCTCCGGACACCTCCTCCTACGAGCAGTACTTC.

The rearrangement joins TRBV19 to TRBJ1-5, with 10 bases fitting TRBD1. The CDR3 extends over 15 amino acids. Germline V gene data show CDR1 as LNHDA and CDR2 as SQIVND (reference sequence). After removal of 7 bases from V and 6 bases from J, the junction contained 9 bases not matched to a gene. The CDR3 bases are TGTGCCAGTATTCCGGACAGGGGGACGGGTCAGCCCCAGCATTTT. Translating gives CASIPDRGTGQPQHF.

This CDR3 reads CASSSRGYTF. The CDR3 nucleotides are TGTGCCAGCAGCTCGAGAGGCTACACCTTC. The chain is built from TRBV28 and TRBJ1-2; D gene ambiguous. Deletions cut 6 bases from V and 8 bases from J, with 7 bases between. CDR1 is MDHEN, CDR2 SYDVKM, per germline. The CDR3 consists of 10 residues.

The chain has TRBV18 and TRBJ1-3; TRBD1 agrees at 8 bases. CDR1 and CDR2 (germline): KGHSH, LQKENI. CDR3 length: 17 residues. V shed 3 bases, J shed 5 bases, and the junction held 12 bases outside the gene matches. In DNA, the CDR3 is TGTGCCAGCTCACCCCTCGGACAGGGCGAGGGGAGAAACACCATATATTTT. Its translation is CASSPLGQGEGRNTIYF.

A note on this clone: Germline and junction disagree at one end, which may indicate a read error. The V gene is TRBV4-3, the J gene TRBJ1-4; no firm D call. CDR3 length: 16 amino acids. CDR1 and CDR2 from the germline V gene are LGHNA and YSLEER. In nucleotides, the CDR3 is TGCGCCAGCAGCCCGACCCTTGACGGTTTTAATGAAAAACTGCTTTTT. Amino acid sequence: CASSPTLDGFNEKLLF.

The V and J genes are TRBV6-6 and TRBJ2-3, with TRBD1 matching 10 bases. The CDR3 sequence is 14 residues long. Germline CDR1 is MNHNY and CDR2 is SVGAGI (reference sequence). After removal of 5 bases from V and 3 bases from J, the junction contained 2 bases not matched to a gene. The DNA for the CDR3 is TGTGCCAGCAGTCGACAGGGGGCAACAGATACGCAGTATTTT. Protein sequence: CASSRQGATDTQYF.

The chain carries TRBV5-1 and TRBJ2-6, with no clear D. Trimming pared 2 bases from V and 3 bases from J, leaving 12 bases between. The CDR3 is made up of 16 amino acids. The germline V gene has CDR1 SGHRS and CDR2 YFSETQ. CDR3 bases: TGCGCCAGCAGCTTTGATACAGTTTTTGGGGCCAACGTCCTGACTTTC. Its translation is CASSFDTVFGANVLTF.

This clone was recorded once. V and J are TRBV11-2 and TRBJ2-6; possibly TRBD2 for D (6 bases). V was clipped by 5 bases and J by 2 bases, with 13 bases between them. Germline values: CDR1 SGHAT, CDR2 FQNNGV. The length of the CDR3 is 16 residues. This CDR3 is CASSPVGGPGANVLTF. The CDR3 DNA sequence: TGTGCCAGCAGCCCAGTGGGGGGACCTGGGGCCAACGTCCTGACTTTC.

The rearrangement joins TRBV7-9 to TRBJ1-1, with unresolved D. Germline CDR1 SEHNR, CDR2 FQNEAQ (reference sequence). The CDR3 is made up of 13 amino acids. The V gene lost 7 bases and the J gene lost 0 bases, with 9 bases spanning the gap. CDR3 loop: CASIATLNTEAFF. The CDR3 DNA reads TGTGCCAGCATCGCCACCTTGAACACTGAAGCTTTCTTT.

The chain combines TRBV19 with TRBJ1-1, with 7 bases fitting TRBD1. This CDR3 has 14 residues. Trimming at V came to 8 bases and at J to 0 bases, leaving 6 bases not matched to a gene. The germline CDR1 and CDR2 sequences are LNHDA and SQIVND (reference sequence). CDR3 protein: CASHRGVMNTEAFF. The CDR3 DNA reads as TGTGCCAGTCACAGGGGAGTTATGAACACTGAAGCTTTCTTT.

This rearrangement joins TRBV27 to TRBJ1-2; the D gene is possibly TRBD1 (5 bases). Germline values: CDR1 MNHEY, CDR2 SMNVEV (reference sequence). The CDR3 is made up of 16 amino acids. V dropped 6 bases and J dropped 5 bases, with 22 bases sitting between them. Written as DNA, the CDR3 is TGTGCCAGCAGACCTCACCCCGACAGAGAAAGATATGGCTACACCTTC. It codes for CASRPHPDRERYGYTF.

The rearrangement links TRBV4-1 to TRBJ1-5; D not resolved. V was shortened by 0 bases and J by 4 bases, with 13 bases between the two germline ends. CDR3 length: 16 amino acids. Per germline, CDR1 MGHRA and CDR2 YSYEKL. CDR3 sequence (DNA): TGCGCCAGCAGCCAAGATCGACGGACCCCGAATCAGCCCCAGCATTTT. Translating it yields CASSQDRRTPNQPQHF.

This clone was detected only once. This sequence joins TRBV9 and TRBJ2-7; 8 nucleotides align to TRBD2. Trimming at V came to 0 bases and at J to 2 bases, leaving 4 bases not matched to a gene. This CDR3 is built from 15 residues. Germline-derived CDR1 and CDR2 are SGDLS and YYNGEE. The CDR3 protein is CASSVGGLATYEQYF. In DNA, the CDR3 is TGTGCCAGCAGCGTAGGCGGACTAGCCACCTACGAGCAGTACTTC.

The chain uses TRBV20-1 and TRBJ1-2, with unresolved D. Germline V gene data show CDR1 as DFQATT and CDR2 as SNEGSKA (reference sequence). CDR3 length equals 11 residues. V lost 7 bases and J 3 bases, leaving 9 bases between the germline ends. The DNA for the CDR3 is TGCAGTGTCCCGATCGACTATGGCTACACCTTC. It specifies CSVPIDYGYTF.